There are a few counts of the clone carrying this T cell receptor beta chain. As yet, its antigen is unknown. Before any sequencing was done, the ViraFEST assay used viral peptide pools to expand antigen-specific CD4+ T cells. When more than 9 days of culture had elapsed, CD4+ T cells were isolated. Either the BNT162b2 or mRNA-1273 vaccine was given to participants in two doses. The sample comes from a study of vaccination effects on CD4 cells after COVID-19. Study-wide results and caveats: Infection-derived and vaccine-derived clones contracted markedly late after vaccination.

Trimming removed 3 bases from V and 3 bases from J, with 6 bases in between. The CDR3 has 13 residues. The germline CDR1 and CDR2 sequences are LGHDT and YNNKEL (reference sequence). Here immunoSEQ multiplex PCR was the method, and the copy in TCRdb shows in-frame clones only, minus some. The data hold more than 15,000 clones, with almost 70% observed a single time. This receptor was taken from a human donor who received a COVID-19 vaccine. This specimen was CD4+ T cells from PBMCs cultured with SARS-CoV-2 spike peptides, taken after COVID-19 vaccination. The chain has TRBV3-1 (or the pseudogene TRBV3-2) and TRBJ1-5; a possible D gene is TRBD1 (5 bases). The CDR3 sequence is CASSQTDNQPQHF. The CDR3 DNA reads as TGTGCCAGCAGCCAGACAGACAATCAGCCCCAGCATTTT.